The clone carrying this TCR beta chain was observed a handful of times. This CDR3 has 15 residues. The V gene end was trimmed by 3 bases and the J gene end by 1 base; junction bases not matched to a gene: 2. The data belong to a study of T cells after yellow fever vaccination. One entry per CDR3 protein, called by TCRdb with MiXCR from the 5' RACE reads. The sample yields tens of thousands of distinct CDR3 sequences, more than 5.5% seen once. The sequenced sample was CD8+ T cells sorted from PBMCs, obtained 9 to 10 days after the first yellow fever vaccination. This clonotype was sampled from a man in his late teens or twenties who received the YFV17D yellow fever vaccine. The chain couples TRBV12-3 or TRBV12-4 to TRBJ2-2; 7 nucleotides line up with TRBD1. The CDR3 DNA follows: TGTGCCAGCAGTTTCGGGACAGAGAACACCGGGGAGCTGTTTTTT. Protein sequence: CASSFGTENTGELFF.